Following are 22 T cell receptor beta chains from one sample sequenced in a study of CD8 T cells in ankylosing spondylitis. Notes on the study in general: Ankylosing spondylitis blood appeared to carry a characteristic TCR beta motif of several highly homologous variants.

TCRdb called the 5' RACE reads again in MiXCR, with one record for every CDR3 protein. The sample lists 650,000 to 800,000 distinct CDR3 sequences, 15% to 20% occurring once. For these receptors, no antigen is known. Sequencing was carried out using blood, either unsorted or a sorted T cell fraction (not recorded which). The receptors were gathered from a male donor with ankylosing spondylitis.

This rearrangement joins TRBV2 to TRBJ2-7; 8 nucleotides line up with TRBD2. Germline-derived CDR1 and CDR2 are SNHLY and FYNNEI. V gave up 3 bases and J gave up 1 base; unmatched junction bases: 5. The CDR3 is 15 residues long. The CDR3 DNA follows: TGTGCCAGCAGTGAGGGTAGCGGGGTGTCCTACGAGCAGTACTTC. The encoded protein is CASSEGSGVSYEQYF.

Only a few counts were recorded for this clonotype. The chain is built from TRBV9 and TRBJ1-5; D gene ambiguous. The germline gives CDR1 SGDLS, CDR2 YYNGEE. Trimming took off 0 bases at V and 3 bases at J, with 4 bases between the two ends. CDR3 length: 13 amino acids. The CDR3 region is CASSVDDNQPQHF. As DNA, the CDR3 is TGTGCCAGCAGCGTAGACGACAATCAGCCCCAGCATTTT.

This clonotype was seen a few times. J is TRBJ1-3 and V is TRBV12-3 or TRBV12-4, with D possibly being TRBD1 (5 bases). V was trimmed by 5 bases and J by 0 bases, leaving 14 bases between them. The CDR3 spans 16 residues. CDR3 amino acids: CASSPLGQNSGNTIYF. The CDR3, as DNA: TGTGCCAGCAGTCCGCTTGGACAAAACTCTGGAAACACCATATATTTT.

The chain combines TRBV4-2 with TRBJ2-7; TRBD1 aligns across 9 bases. In germline, CDR1 is LGHNA, CDR2 YNFKEQ. The CDR3 covers 18 residues. J gave up 4 bases and V 0 bases, and 13 bases lay outside the gene matches. CDR3 in amino acids: CASSQERQGDSYFYEQYF. CDR3 nucleotides: TGTGCCAGCAGCCAAGAAAGACAGGGGGATTCCTACTTTTACGAGCAGTACTTC.

This clonotype was observed a few times. The chain couples TRBV29-1 to TRBJ1-1; D call uncertain. Deletions cut 6 bases from V and 3 bases from J, with 11 bases between. Germline CDR1 and CDR2: SQVTM and ANQGSEA. The CDR3 sequence is 12 residues long. This chain's CDR3 is CSVEIVHTEAFF. CDR3 nucleotides: TGCAGCGTAGAAATAGTTCACACTGAAGCTTTCTTT.

V and J are TRBV20-1 and TRBJ2-1; D is undetermined. From germline, CDR1 is DFQATT and CDR2 SNEGSKA (reference sequence). The CDR3 loop spans 18 amino acids. The germline V and J ends were trimmed by 3 bases and 0 bases, with 21 bases remaining between them. The CDR3 DNA reads as TGCAGTGCTAGCGGTGGCGTCTGGGTCCCCCCCTCCTACAATGAGCAGTTCTTC. Translation gives CSASGGVWVPPSYNEQFF.

In its sample, this clonotype was seen a few times. The chain is built from TRBV7-9 and TRBJ1-2; the D is unclear. Germline V gene data show CDR1 as SEHNR and CDR2 as FQNEAQ (reference sequence). The CDR3 has 13 residues. V lost 1 base and J lost 7, with 10 bases in between. CDR3 sequence reads: CASSLEGSAGYTF. As DNA, the CDR3 is TGTGCCAGCAGCTTAGAGGGAAGTGCTGGCTACACCTTC.

This clonotype has just a few counts. The chain has TRBV9 and TRBJ2-3; 10 bases map to TRBD2. The V segment lost 1 base and the J segment 7 bases; nucleotides outside the gene matches: 9. Germline V gives CDR1 SGDLS, CDR2 YYNGEE. The CDR3 loop spans 16 amino acids. The CDR3 sequence is CASSVYDSGGRNTQYF. CDR3 in DNA: TGTGCCAGCAGCGTATATGATAGCGGGGGGCGGAATACGCAGTATTTT.

V gene TRBV6-5 combines with J gene TRBJ2-1; maybe TRBD1 (5 bases). The V end lost 5 bases, the J end lost 9 bases, and 8 bases lay between the germline ends. Germline CDR1 and CDR2: MNHEY and SVGAGI. The CDR3 is 11 amino acids. CDR3 residues: CASSNRGEQFF. The CDR3 nucleotides are TGTGCCAGCAGTAATAGGGGTGAGCAGTTCTTC.

This clonotype was detected a few times. The chain is built from TRBV10-3 and TRBJ1-5, with no clear D. In germline, CDR1 is ENHRY, CDR2 SYGVKD. The CDR3 covers 14 residues. V lost 7 bases and J 5 bases, leaving 15 bases between the germline ends. CDR3 in amino acids: CAIKPDGRYQPQHF. CDR3 bases: TGTGCCATCAAACCCGACGGGCGGTATCAGCCCCAGCATTTT.

In this sample, this clonotype turned up many times. The rearrangement joins TRBV12-3 or TRBV12-4 to TRBJ1-1; no definite D call. V was trimmed by 5 bases and J by 8 bases, leaving 15 bases between them. The CDR3 is made up of 13 amino acids. This CDR3 is CASSLSLGMEAFF. In nucleotides, the CDR3 is TGTGCCAGCAGTCTCAGTCTCGGGATGGAAGCTTTCTTT.

This clonotype was found a few times. The chain employs TRBV4-1 and TRBJ1-2; D perhaps matches TRBD1 (6 bases). V dropped 4 bases and J dropped 6 bases, with 18 bases sitting between them. This CDR3 is built from 15 residues. Looked up from germline, CDR1 is MGHRA and CDR2 is YSYEKL. In nucleotides, the CDR3 is TGCGCCAGCAGCCTAGGTCGGGGGGCACGGGATGGCTACACCTTC. Its translation is CASSLGRGARDGYTF.

The sample holds many counts of this clonotype. V gene TRBV4-3 combines with J gene TRBJ1-6; D is unresolved. The V end was cut by 0 bases, the J end by 5 bases, with 5 bases between. Germline assignment: CDR1 LGHNA and CDR2 YSLEER. The CDR3 sequence is 14 residues long. The DNA of the CDR3 is TGCGCCAGCAGCCAAGAGGGAAATAATTCACCCCTCCACTTT. It encodes CASSQEGNNSPLHF.

Here the CDR3 reads CASSQDWGGDPWNEQFF. The CDR3 DNA sequence: TGCGCCAGCAGCCAAGACTGGGGGGGGGACCCCTGGAATGAGCAGTTCTTC. The rearrangement joins TRBV4-1 to TRBJ2-1; 7 bases are a match to TRBD2. The length of the CDR3 is 17 residues. V was clipped by 0 bases and J by 7 bases; unmatched bases: 12. Germline-derived CDR1 and CDR2 are MGHRA and YSYEKL.

CDR3 in DNA: TGCAGTAGGACTAGCGGGCTATCCTACGAGCAGTACTTC. This gives the protein CSRTSGLSYEQYF. The gene calls are TRBV20-1 and TRBJ2-7; 11 bases match TRBD2. V shed 8 bases, J shed 1 base, and the junction held 4 bases outside the gene matches. CDR1 is DFQATT and CDR2 is SNEGSKA in the germline V gene (reference sequence). The CDR3 length is 13 residues.

This chain joins TRBV29-1 and TRBJ2-1; TRBD1 agrees at 9 bases. The CDR3 is 15 amino acids. Unmatched junction bases numbered 8, after V lost 6 bases and J lost 2 bases. The germline V gene has CDR1 SQVTM and CDR2 ANQGSEA. The chain's CDR3 is CSVGRGTGPYNEQFF. CDR3 in DNA: TGCAGCGTCGGCAGAGGGACAGGGCCCTACAATGAGCAGTTCTTC.

V and J are TRBV5-1 and TRBJ2-6; D perhaps matches TRBD2 (7 bases). The CDR3 is 18 amino acids. Trimming shortened V by 0 bases and J by 0 bases, and 13 bases separated the two germline ends. CDR1 SGHRS and CDR2 YFSETQ come from the germline V gene. CDR3 residues: CASSLEGGFSSGANVLTF. CDR3 DNA: TGCGCCAGCAGCTTGGAGGGGGGGTTCTCCTCTGGGGCCAACGTCCTGACTTTC.

This clonotype was seen a handful of times. V gene TRBV20-1 combines with J gene TRBJ2-1, with 9 bases lining up with TRBD2. V shed 3 bases and J 7 bases; nucleotides not matched to a gene: 4. The CDR3 runs 13 residues. Looked up from germline, CDR1 is DFQATT and CDR2 is SNEGSKA (reference sequence). CDR3 DNA sequence: TGCAGTGCTAGGAGGGCGGGGGGGAATGAGCAGTTCTTC. This codes for CSARRAGGNEQFF.

This chain links TRBV24-1 with TRBJ2-3; D is unclear. The CDR3 totals 14 residues. Per germline, CDR1 KGHDR and CDR2 SFDVKD. The germline V and J ends were trimmed by 0 bases and 3 bases, with 6 bases remaining between them. The CDR3 DNA follows: TGTGCCACCAGTGATTTGGGTGAGACAGATACGCAGTATTTT. Its translation is CATSDLGETDTQYF.

The chain carries TRBV6-2 or TRBV6-3 and TRBJ2-4; 7 bases line up with TRBD1. Germline assignment: CDR1 MNHEY and CDR2 SVGEGT. Germline trimming cut 11 bases from V and 5 bases from J; bases unmatched to any gene: 9. This CDR3 contains 13 residues. Here the CDR3 reads CAARKGAQNIQYF. The CDR3 DNA reads as TGTGCCGCCAGGAAGGGGGCCCAAAACATTCAGTACTTC.

The chain links TRBV5-6 to TRBJ1-6; 8 bases map to TRBD1. The length of the CDR3 is 14 residues. CDR1 is SGHDT, CDR2 YYEEEE, per germline. V gave up 7 bases and J gave up 6 bases; unmatched junction bases: 6. The CDR3 region has the DNA TGTGCCAGCGGAGGACAGGGCGTTAATTCACCCCTCCACTTT. Encoded protein: CASGGQGVNSPLHF.

The V gene is TRBV9, the J gene TRBJ2-7, with D perhaps TRBD1 or TRBD2 (5 bases each). The germline V gene has CDR1 SGDLS and CDR2 YYNGEE. Deletions cut 0 bases from V and 6 bases from J, with 16 bases between. This CDR3 has 15 residues. Here the CDR3 reads CASSVGVGAMFEQYF. In DNA form, the CDR3 reads TGTGCCAGCAGCGTAGGGGTCGGGGCAATGTTCGAGCAGTACTTC.